The sequence of this T cell receptor beta chain was determined in a study of T cell changes during pregnancy in multiple sclerosis. Profiled with immunoSEQ multiplex PCR; TCRdb holds only in-frame clones, not every one. The sample holds roughly 40,000 clones; around 91% are singletons and the top ten take 0.7% to 1%. The germline CDR1 and CDR2 sequences are MNHNY and SVGAGI (reference sequence). The CDR3 sequence is 12 residues long. Trimming took off 6 bases at V and 6 bases at J, with 9 bases between the two ends. The chain carries TRBV6-6 and TRBJ2-1, with D perhaps TRBD1 (6 bases). The source of this sequence is a female donor with multiple sclerosis, enrolled in a pregnancy study. The material was CD4+ T cells from peripheral blood mononuclear cells, obtained before pregnancy. This CDR3 reads CASSETGNEQFF. The CDR3 coding sequence is TGTGCCAGCAGCGAGACAGGCAATGAGCAGTTCTTC.